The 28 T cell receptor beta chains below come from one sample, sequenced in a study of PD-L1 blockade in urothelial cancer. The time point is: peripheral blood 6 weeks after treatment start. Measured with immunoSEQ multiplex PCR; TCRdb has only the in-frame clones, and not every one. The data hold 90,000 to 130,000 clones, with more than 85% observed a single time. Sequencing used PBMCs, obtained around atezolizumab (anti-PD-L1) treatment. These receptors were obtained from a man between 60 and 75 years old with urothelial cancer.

Written as DNA, the CDR3 is TGTGCCAGCAGCTTAGGACTAGCGGGAGCTTCGCAGTATTTT. Translation gives CASSLGLAGASQYF. This chain joins TRBV7-2 and TRBJ2-3, with 12 bases fitting TRBD2. Germline CDR1 and CDR2: SGHTA and FQGNSA. V lost 1 base to trimming and J lost 10 bases; unmatched junction nucleotides: 3. This CDR3 is 14 amino acids long.

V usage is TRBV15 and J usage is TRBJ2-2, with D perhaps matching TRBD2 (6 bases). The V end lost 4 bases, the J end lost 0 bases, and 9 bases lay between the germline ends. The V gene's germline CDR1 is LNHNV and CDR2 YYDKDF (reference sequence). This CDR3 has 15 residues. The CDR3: CATSTGTANTGELFF. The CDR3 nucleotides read TGTGCCACCAGCACCGGGACTGCGAACACCGGGGAGCTGTTTTTT.

This chain's CDR3 is CASTTGQQNTEAFF. In DNA form, the CDR3 reads TGCGCCAGCACCACGGGACAGCAGAACACTGAAGCTTTCTTT. The chain couples TRBV5-1 to TRBJ1-1; 7 bases line up with TRBD1. Germline trimming cut 6 bases from V and 1 base from J; bases unmatched to any gene: 6. This CDR3 spans 14 amino acids. The germline V gene encodes CDR1 SGHRS and CDR2 YFSETQ.

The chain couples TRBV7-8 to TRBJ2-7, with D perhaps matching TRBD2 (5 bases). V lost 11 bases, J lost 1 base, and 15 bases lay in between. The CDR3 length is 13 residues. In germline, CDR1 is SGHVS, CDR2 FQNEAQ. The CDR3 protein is CAGQRAASYEQYF. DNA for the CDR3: TGTGCCGGGCAGAGGGCAGCTTCCTACGAGCAGTACTTC.

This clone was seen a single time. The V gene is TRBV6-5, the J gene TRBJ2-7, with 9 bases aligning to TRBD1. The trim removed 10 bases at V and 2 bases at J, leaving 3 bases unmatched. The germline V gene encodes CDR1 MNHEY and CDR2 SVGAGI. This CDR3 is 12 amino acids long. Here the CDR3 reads CATGQGPYEQYF. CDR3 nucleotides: TGTGCCACGGGACAGGGACCCTACGAGCAGTACTTC.

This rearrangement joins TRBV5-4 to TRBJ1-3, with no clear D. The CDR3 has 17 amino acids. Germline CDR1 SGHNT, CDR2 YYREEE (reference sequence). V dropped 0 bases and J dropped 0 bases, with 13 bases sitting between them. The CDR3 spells CASSLDSGSFSGNTIYF. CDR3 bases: TGTGCCAGCAGCTTGGATAGCGGGAGTTTCTCTGGAAACACCATATATTTT.

The CDR3 bases are TGTGCCAGCAGCTTACGGGAACAGGGGGGGGGTGAAGCTTTCTTT. Protein: CASSLREQGGGEAFF. The genes are TRBV7-8 and TRBJ1-1, with 8 bases that match TRBD1. V gave up 2 bases and J gave up 7 bases; unmatched junction bases: 9. The germline CDR1 and CDR2 sequences are SGHVS and FQNEAQ. The CDR3 covers 15 residues.

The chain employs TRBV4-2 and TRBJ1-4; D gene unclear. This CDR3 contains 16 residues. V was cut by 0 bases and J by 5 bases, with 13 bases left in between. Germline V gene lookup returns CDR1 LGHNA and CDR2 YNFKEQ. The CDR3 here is CASSQDRVFTNEKLFF. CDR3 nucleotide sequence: TGTGCCAGCAGCCAAGATCGAGTGTTTACGAATGAAAAACTGTTTTTT.

CDR3 residues: CASSDPGVYEQYF. CDR3 DNA: TGTGCCAGCAGTGACCCAGGGGTCTACGAGCAGTACTTC. The gene calls are TRBV25-1 and TRBJ2-7; possibly TRBD1 for D (6 bases). Trimming took off 3 bases at V and 3 bases at J, with 9 bases between the two ends. Looked up from germline, CDR1 is MGHDK and CDR2 is SYGVNS. This CDR3 contains 13 residues.

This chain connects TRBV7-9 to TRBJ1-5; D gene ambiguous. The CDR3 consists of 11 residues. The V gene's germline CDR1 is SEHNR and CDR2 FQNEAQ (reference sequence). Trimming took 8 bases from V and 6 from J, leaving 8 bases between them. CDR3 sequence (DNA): TGTGCCAGCCTCCCTTCTCAGCCCCAGCATTTT. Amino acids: CASLPSQPQHF.

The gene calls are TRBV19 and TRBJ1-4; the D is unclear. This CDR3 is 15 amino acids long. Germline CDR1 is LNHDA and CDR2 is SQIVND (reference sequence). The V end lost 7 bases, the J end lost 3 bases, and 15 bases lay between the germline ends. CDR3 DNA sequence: TGTGCCAGTATAGTCGCAGCAGGATCTAATGAAAAACTGTTTTTT. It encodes CASIVAAGSNEKLFF.

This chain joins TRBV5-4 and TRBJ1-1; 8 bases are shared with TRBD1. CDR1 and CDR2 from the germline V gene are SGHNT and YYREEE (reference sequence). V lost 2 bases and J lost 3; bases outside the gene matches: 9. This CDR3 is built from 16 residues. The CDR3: CASSFQGAPRDTEAFF. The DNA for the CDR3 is TGTGCCAGCAGCTTTCAGGGGGCGCCCCGGGACACTGAAGCTTTCTTT.

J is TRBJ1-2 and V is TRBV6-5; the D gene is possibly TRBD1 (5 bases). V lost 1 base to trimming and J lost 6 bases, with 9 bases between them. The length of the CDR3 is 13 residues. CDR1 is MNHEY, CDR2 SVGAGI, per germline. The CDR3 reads CASSYWQGNGYTF. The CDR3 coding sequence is TGTGCCAGCAGTTACTGGCAGGGTAATGGCTACACCTTC.

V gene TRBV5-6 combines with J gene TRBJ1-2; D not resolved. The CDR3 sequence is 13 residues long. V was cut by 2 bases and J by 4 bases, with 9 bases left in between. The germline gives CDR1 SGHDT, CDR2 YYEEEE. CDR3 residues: CASSLESLYGYTF. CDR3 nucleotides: TGTGCCAGCAGCTTAGAGTCCCTCTATGGCTACACCTTC.

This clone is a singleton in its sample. CDR3 sequence: CAWSGTSAETQYF. CDR3 nucleotide sequence: TGTGCCTGGAGTGGGACTAGTGCAGAGACCCAGTACTTC. This sequence joins TRBV30 and TRBJ2-5, with 7 bases that match TRBD2. J gave up 4 bases and V 1 base, and 3 bases lay outside the gene matches. CDR1 GTSNPN and CDR2 SVGIG come from the germline V gene (reference sequence). This CDR3 spans 13 amino acids.

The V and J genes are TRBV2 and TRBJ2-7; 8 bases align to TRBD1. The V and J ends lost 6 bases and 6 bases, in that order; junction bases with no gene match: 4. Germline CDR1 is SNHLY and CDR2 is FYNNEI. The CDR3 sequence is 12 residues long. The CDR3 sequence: CASRDRDREQYF. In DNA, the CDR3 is TGTGCCAGCAGGGACAGGGATCGCGAGCAGTACTTC.

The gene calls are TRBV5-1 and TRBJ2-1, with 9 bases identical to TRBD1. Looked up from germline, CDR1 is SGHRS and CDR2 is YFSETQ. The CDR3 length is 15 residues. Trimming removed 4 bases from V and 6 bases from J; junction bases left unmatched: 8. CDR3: CASSPGQGRSNEQFF. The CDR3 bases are TGCGCCAGCAGCCCCGGACAGGGGAGATCCAATGAGCAGTTCTTC.

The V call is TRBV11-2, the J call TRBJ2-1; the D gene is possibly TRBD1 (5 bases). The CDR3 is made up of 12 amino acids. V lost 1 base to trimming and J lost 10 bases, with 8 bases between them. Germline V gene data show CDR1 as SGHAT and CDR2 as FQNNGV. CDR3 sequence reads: CASSLGGPEQFF. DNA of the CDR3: TGTGCCAGCAGCTTAGGGGGCCCGGAGCAGTTCTTC. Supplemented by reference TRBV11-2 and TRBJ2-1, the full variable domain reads EAGVAQSPRYKIIEKRQSVAFWCNPISGHATLYWYQQILGQGPKLLIQFQNNGVVDDSQLPKDRFSAERLKGVDSTLKIQPAKLEDSAVYLCASSLGGPEQFFGPGTRLTVL.

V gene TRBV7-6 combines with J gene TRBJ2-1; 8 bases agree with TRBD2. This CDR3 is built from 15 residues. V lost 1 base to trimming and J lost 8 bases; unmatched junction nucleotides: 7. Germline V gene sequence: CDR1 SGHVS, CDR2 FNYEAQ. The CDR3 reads CASSLGLTSGDEQFF. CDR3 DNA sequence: TGTGCCAGCAGCTTAGGCTTAACTAGCGGCGATGAGCAGTTCTTC.

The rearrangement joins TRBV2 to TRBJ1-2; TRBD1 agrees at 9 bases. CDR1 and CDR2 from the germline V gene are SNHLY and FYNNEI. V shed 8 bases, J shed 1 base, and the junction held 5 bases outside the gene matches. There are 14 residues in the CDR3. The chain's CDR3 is CASVGQGSNYGYTF. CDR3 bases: TGTGCCAGCGTCGGACAGGGGAGTAACTATGGCTACACCTTC.

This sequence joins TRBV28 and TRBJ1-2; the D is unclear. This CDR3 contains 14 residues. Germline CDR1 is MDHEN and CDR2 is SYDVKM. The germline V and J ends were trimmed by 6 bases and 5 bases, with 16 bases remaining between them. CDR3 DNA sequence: TGTGCCAGCAGGGACTCGTTAGGAGGGTATGGCTACACCTTC. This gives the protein CASRDSLGGYGYTF.

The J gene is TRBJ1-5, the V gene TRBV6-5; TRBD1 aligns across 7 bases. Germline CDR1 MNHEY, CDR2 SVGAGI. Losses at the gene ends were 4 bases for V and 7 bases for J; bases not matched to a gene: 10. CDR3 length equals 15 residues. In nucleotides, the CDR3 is TGTGCCAGCAGTTGGGGAAGGGGGCGAAACCAGCCCCAGCATTTT. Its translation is CASSWGRGRNQPQHF.

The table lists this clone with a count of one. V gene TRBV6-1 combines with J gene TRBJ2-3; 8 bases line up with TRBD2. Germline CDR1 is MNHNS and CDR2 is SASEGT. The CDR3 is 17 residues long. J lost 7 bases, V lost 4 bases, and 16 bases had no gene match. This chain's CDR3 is CASSGPLASGGPYTQYF. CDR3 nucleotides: TGTGCCAGCAGTGGCCCCCTCGCAAGCGGGGGCCCTTATACGCAGTATTTT.

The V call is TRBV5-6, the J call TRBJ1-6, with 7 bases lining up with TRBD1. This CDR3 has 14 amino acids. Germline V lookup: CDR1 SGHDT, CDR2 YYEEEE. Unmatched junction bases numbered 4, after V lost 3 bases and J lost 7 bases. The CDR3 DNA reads TGTGCCAGCAGCTCCGGGACAGCCAATTCACCCCTCCACTTT. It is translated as CASSSGTANSPLHF.

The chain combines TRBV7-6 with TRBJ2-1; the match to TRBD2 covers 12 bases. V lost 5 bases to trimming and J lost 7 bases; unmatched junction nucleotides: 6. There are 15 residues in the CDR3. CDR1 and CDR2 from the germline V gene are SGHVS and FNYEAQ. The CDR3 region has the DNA TGTGCCAGCAGCATGGCGACTAGCGGGAGTAATGAGCAGTTCTTC. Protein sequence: CASSMATSGSNEQFF.

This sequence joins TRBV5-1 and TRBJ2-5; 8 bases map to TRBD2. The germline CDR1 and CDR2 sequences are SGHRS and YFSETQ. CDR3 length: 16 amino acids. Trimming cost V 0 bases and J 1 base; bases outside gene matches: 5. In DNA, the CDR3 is TGCGCCAGCAGCTTGGCCGTCGGGGGGGCCCAAGAGACCCAGTACTTC. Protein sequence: CASSLAVGGAQETQYF.

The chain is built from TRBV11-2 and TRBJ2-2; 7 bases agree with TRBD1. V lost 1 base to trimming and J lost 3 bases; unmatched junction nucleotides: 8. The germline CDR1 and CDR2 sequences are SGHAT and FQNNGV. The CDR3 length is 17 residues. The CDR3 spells CASSLVARGSDTGELFF. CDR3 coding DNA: TGTGCCAGCAGCTTAGTGGCCAGGGGGTCTGACACCGGGGAGCTGTTTTTT.

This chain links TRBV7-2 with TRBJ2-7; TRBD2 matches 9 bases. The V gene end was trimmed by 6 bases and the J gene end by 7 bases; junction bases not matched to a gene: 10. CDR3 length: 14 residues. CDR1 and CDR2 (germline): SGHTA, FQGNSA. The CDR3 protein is CASRKGGGAEEQYF. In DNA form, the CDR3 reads TGTGCCAGCAGGAAAGGCGGGGGGGCCGAGGAGCAGTACTTC.